This T cell receptor (beta chain) was observed in a study of blood T cell repertoires in COVID-19. Between the trimmed V and J ends, which lost 4 bases and 6 bases, there was a span of 9 bases. Germline values: CDR1 WSHSY, CDR2 SAAADI. This CDR3 has 13 amino acids. Sequenced by immunoSEQ multiplex PCR; TCRdb stores in-frame clones only, minus some. The sample yields roughly 200,000 clones, around four fifths seen once. The chain uses TRBV10-2 and TRBJ1-4; D unresolved. The sequenced sample was peripheral blood. The TCR originated in a human donor in a cohort sampled during active COVID-19. The CDR3 sequence: CASSVARYEKLFF. The CDR3 nucleotides read TGCGCCAGCAGTGTAGCTCGATATGAAAAACTGTTTTTT.